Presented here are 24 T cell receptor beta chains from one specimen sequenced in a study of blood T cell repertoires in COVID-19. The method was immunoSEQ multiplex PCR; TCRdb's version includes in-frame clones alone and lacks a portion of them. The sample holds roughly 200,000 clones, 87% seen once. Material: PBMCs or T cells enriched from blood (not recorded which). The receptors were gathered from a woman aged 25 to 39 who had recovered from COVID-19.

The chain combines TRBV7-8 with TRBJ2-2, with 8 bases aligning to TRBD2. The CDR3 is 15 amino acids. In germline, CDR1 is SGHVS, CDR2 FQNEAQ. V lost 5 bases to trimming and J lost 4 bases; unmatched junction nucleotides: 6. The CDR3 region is CASSRAGALTGELFF. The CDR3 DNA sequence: TGTGCCAGCAGCCGAGCGGGAGCCCTCACCGGGGAGCTGTTTTTT.

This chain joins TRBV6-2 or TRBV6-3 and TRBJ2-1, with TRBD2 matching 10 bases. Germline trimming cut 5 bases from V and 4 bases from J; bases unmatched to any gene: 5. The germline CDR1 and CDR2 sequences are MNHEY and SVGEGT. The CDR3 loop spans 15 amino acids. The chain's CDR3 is CASSLLAGVYNEQFF. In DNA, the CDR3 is TGTGCCAGCAGTCTCCTAGCGGGAGTTTACAATGAGCAGTTCTTC.

The CDR3 protein is CASRDSGATNNEQFF. The CDR3 coding sequence is TGTGCCAGCAGGGATAGCGGGGCTACTAACAATGAGCAGTTCTTC. The rearrangement joins TRBV6-4 to TRBJ2-1, with 8 bases aligning to TRBD2. This CDR3 comprises 15 residues. The germline CDR1 and CDR2 sequences are MRHNA and SNTAGT. V shed 6 bases, J shed 5 bases, and the junction held 9 bases outside the gene matches.

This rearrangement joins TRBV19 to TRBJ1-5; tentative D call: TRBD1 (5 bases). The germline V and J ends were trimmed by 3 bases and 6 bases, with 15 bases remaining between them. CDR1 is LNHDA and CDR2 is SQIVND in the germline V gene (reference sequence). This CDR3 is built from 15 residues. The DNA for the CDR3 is TGTGCCAGTAGTATCCCCCAGGGTTTGCGTCAGCCCCAGCATTTT. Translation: CASSIPQGLRQPQHF.

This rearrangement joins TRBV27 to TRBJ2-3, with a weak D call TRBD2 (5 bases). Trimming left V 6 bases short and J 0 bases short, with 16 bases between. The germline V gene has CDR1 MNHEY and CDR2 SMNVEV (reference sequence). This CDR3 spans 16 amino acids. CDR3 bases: TGTGCCAGCAGCCCCCCGGTTCTAGCTAGCACAGATACGCAGTATTTT. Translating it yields CASSPPVLASTDTQYF.

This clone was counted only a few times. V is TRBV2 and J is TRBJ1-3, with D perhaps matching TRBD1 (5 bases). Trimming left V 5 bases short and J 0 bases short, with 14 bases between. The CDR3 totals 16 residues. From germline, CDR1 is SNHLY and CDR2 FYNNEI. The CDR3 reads CASSYPQELSGNTIYF. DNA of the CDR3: TGTGCCAGCAGTTACCCACAGGAACTCTCTGGAAACACCATATATTTT.

CDR3 in amino acids: CASSYSITSGRGNIQYF. CDR3 DNA: TGTGCCAGCAGTTACTCGATTACTAGCGGGAGGGGTAACATTCAGTACTTC. This chain uses TRBV6-2 or TRBV6-3 with TRBJ2-4, with 13 positions matching TRBD2. Unmatched junction bases numbered 6, after V lost 0 bases and J lost 7 bases. The germline V gene encodes CDR1 MNHEY and CDR2 SVGEGT. This CDR3 has 17 amino acids.

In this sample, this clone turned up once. The chain's CDR3 is CASSQERGYGNSPLHF. DNA of the CDR3: TGTGCCAGCAGCCAAGAAAGGGGATATGGGAATTCACCCCTCCACTTT. The chain employs TRBV14 and TRBJ1-6; D is possibly TRBD1 (5 bases). The CDR3 extends over 16 amino acids. Trimming pared 0 bases from V and 7 bases from J, leaving 13 bases between. Germline V gene sequence: CDR1 SGHDN, CDR2 FVKESK. Variable domain in full (rest from reference TRBV14 and TRBJ1-6): EAGVTQFPSHSVIEKGQTVTLRCDPISGHDNLYWYRRVMGKEIKFLLHFVKESKQDESGMPNNRFLAERTGGTYSTLKVQPAELEDSGVYFCASSQERGYGNSPLHFGNGTRLTVT.

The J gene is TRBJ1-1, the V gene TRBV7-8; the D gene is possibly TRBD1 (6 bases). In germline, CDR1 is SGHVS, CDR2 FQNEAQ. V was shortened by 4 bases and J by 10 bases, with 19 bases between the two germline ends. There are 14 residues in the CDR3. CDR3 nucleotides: TGTGCCAGCAGCTACCTGGGGACAAGAGTAGGAGCTTTCTTT. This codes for CASSYLGTRVGAFF.

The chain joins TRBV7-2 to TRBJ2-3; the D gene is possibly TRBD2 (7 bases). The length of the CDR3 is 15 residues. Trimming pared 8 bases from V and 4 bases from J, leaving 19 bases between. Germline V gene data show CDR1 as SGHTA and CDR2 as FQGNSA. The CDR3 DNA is TGTGCCAGCGCGGGGGCGAGGGATAGGGCAGATACGCAGTATTTT. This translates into CASAGARDRADTQYF.

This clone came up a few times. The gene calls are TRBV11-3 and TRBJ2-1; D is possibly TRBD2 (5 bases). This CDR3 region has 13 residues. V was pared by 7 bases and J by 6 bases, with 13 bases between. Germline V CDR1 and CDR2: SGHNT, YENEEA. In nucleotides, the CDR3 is TGTGCCAGCACCCGGGGTCGGGGCAATGAGCAGTTCTTC. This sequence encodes CASTRGRGNEQFF.

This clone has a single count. For the CDR3, the DNA is TGTGCCAGCAGCCAGACAGGGGCAGGAAACACCATATATTTT. Amino acids: CASSQTGAGNTIYF. The rearrangement uses TRBV5-6 and TRBJ1-3, with 8 bases lining up with TRBD1. The germline gives CDR1 SGHDT, CDR2 YYEEEE. The CDR3 sequence is 14 residues long. Trimming removed 4 bases from V and 4 bases from J; junction bases left unmatched: 4.

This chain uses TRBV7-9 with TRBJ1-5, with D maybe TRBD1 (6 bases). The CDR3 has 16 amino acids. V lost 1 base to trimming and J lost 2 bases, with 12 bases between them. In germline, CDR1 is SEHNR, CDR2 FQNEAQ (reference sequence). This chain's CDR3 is CASSLGTGNGNQPQHF. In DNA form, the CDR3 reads TGTGCCAGCAGCTTAGGAACAGGGAATGGCAATCAGCCCCAGCATTTT.

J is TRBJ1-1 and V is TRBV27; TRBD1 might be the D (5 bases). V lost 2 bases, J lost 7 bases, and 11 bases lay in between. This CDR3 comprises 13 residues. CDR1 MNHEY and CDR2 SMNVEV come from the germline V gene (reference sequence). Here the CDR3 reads CASSLQGTGEAFF. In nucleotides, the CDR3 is TGTGCCAGCAGTTTACAGGGCACAGGTGAAGCTTTCTTT.

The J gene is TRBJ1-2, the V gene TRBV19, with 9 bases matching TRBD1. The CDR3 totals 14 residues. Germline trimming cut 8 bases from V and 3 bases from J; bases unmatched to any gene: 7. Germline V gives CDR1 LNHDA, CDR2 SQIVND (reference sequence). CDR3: CASGDREEDYGYTF. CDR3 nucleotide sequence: TGTGCCAGTGGGGACAGGGAGGAAGACTATGGCTACACCTTC.

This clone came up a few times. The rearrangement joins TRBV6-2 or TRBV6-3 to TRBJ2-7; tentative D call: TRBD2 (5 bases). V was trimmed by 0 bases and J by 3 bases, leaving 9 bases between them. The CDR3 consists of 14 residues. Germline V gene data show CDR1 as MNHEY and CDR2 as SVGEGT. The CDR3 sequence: CASSYSWELYEQYF. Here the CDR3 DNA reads TGTGCCAGCAGTTACTCGTGGGAGCTCTACGAGCAGTACTTC.

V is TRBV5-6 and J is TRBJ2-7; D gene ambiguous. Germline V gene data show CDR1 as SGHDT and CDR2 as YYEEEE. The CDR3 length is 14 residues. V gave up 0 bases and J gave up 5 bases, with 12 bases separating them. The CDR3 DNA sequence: TGTGCCAGCAGCTTGGAAATCCCTCCTAACGAGCAGTACTTC. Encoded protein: CASSLEIPPNEQYF.

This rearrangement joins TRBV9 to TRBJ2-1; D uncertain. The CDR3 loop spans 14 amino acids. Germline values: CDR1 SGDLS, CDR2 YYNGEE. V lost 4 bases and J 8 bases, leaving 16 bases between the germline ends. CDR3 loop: CASSSRPASDEQFF. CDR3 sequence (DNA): TGTGCCAGCAGCTCCCGCCCAGCGAGCGATGAGCAGTTCTTC.

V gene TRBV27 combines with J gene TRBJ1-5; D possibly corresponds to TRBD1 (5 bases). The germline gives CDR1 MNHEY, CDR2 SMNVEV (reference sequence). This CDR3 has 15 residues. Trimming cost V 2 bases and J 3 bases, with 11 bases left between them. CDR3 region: CASSLVGDDNQPQHF. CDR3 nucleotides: TGTGCCAGCAGTTTAGTAGGGGATGACAATCAGCCCCAGCATTTT.

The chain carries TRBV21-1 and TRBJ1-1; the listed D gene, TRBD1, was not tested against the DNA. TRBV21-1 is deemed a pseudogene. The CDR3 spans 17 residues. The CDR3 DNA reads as TGTGCCAGCGGGAGGGCCCCGGGACAGGGGGGAGACACTGAAGCTTTCTTT. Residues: CASGRAPGQGGDTEAFF.

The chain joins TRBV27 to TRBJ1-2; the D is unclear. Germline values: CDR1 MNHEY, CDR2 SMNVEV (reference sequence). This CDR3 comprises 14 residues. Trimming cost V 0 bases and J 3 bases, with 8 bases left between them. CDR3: CASSLSRRDYGYTF. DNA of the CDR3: TGTGCCAGCAGTTTATCAAGGAGGGACTATGGCTACACCTTC.

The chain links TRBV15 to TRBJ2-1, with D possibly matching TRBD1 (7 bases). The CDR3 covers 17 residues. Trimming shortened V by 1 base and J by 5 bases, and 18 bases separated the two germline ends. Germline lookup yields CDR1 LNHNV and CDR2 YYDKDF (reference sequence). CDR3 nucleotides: TGTGCCACCAGCAGAGGGACAGGAGGGCGTACTAACAATGAGCAGTTCTTC. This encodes CATSRGTGGRTNNEQFF.

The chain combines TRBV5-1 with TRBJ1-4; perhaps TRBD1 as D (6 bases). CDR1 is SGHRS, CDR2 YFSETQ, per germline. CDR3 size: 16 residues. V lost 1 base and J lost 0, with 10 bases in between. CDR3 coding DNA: TGCGCCAGCAGCTTGTCAGGGGTAGCAACTAATGAAAAACTGTTTTTT. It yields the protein CASSLSGVATNEKLFF.

CDR3: CASGSRTEGTEAFF. CDR3 DNA: TGTGCTAGTGGTTCCCGGACAGAAGGGACTGAAGCTTTCTTT. This chain connects TRBV12-5 to TRBJ1-1, with D perhaps matching TRBD1 (6 bases). V was shortened by 4 bases and J by 5 bases, with 14 bases between the two germline ends. The CDR3 is 14 residues long. Germline CDR1 and CDR2: LGHNT and FRNRAP.